The 27 T cell receptor beta chains given below trace back to one sample, sequenced in a study of immune evolution from preneoplasia to lung adenocarcinoma. The table came from immunoSEQ multiplex PCR; TCRdb's copy has only in-frame clones and leaves some out. Of roughly 4,500 clones in the sample, roughly three quarters were seen once. Source material: FFPE minimally invasive lung adenocarcinoma tissue. The receptor set was obtained from a person aged 50 to 70 with lung adenocarcinoma.

The chain couples TRBV5-1 to TRBJ2-5, with TRBD1 identical over 10 bases. CDR1 SGHRS and CDR2 YFSETQ come from the germline V gene. The CDR3 sequence is 16 residues long. V lost 0 bases and J lost 4; bases outside the gene matches: 6. In nucleotides, the CDR3 is TGCGCCAGCAGCTTGGGACAGGGGGCTTATCTAGAGACCCAGTACTTC. This sequence encodes CASSLGQGAYLETQYF. Complete variable domain (other parts from reference TRBV5-1 and TRBJ2-5): KAGVTQTPRYLIKTRGQQVTLSCSPISGHRSVSWYQQTPGQGLQFLFEYFSETQRNKGNFPGRFSGRQFSNSRSEMNVSTLELGDSALYLCASSLGQGAYLETQYFGPGTRLLVL.

The chain carries TRBV4-2 and TRBJ1-1; no clear D. V dropped 1 base and J dropped 7 bases, with 16 bases sitting between them. This CDR3 spans 15 amino acids. CDR1 is LGHNA, CDR2 YNFKEQ, per germline. This CDR3 reads CASSQAFGTADEAFF. Written as DNA, the CDR3 is TGTGCCAGCAGCCAAGCATTCGGAACAGCCGATGAAGCTTTCTTT.

This chain uses TRBV28 with TRBJ2-3; 12 nucleotides match TRBD2. The germline V gene has CDR1 MDHEN and CDR2 SYDVKM. The CDR3 runs to 14 residues. Losses at the gene ends were 6 bases for V and 5 bases for J; bases not matched to a gene: 3. DNA for the CDR3: TGTGCCAGCAGGCTAGCGGGGGGGGGAGATACGCAGTATTTT. Amino acid sequence: CASRLAGGGDTQYF.

This clone has a single count. The chain is built from TRBV6-6 and TRBJ1-2; D is unresolved. V lost 0 bases, J lost 6 bases, and 8 bases lay in between. The CDR3 sequence is 13 residues long. The germline CDR1 and CDR2 sequences are MNHNY and SVGAGI (reference sequence). The CDR3 DNA sequence: TGTGCCAGCAGTTACTCTGTGAGGGATGGCTACACCTTC. As protein: CASSYSVRDGYTF.

The chain recombines TRBV5-1 with TRBJ2-3, with 7 bases lining up with TRBD2. Germline-derived CDR1 and CDR2 are SGHRS and YFSETQ. CDR3 length: 15 residues. Trimming removed 0 bases from V and 4 bases from J; junction bases left unmatched: 5. The CDR3 DNA follows: TGCGCCAGCAGCTTGGCTAGCGGTGGCGCAGATACGCAGTATTTT. Residues: CASSLASGGADTQYF.

CDR3 in DNA: TGTGCCAGCAGTGGCCGCCCTAGCACAGATACGCAGTATTTT. Translating it yields CASSGRPSTDTQYF. The chain is built from TRBV7-9 and TRBJ2-3; D gene uncertain. This CDR3 contains 14 residues. Per germline, CDR1 SEHNR and CDR2 FQNEAQ (reference sequence). V lost 6 bases to trimming and J lost 0 bases, with 10 bases between them.

The rearrangement links TRBV15 to TRBJ1-2, with D maybe TRBD1 (5 bases). Deletions cut 3 bases from V and 4 bases from J, with 12 bases between. Germline lookup yields CDR1 LNHNV and CDR2 YYDKDF (reference sequence). The CDR3 loop spans 14 amino acids. The DNA of the CDR3 is TGTGCCACCAGCAGTTACGGGGGAAGCTATGGCTACACCTTC. As protein: CATSSYGGSYGYTF.

DNA for the CDR3: TGCGCCAGCAGCCAAGACCGGGAAAGCAATCAGCCCCAGCATTTT. It specifies CASSQDRESNQPQHF. The chain has TRBV4-1 and TRBJ1-5, with no clear D. The length of the CDR3 is 15 residues. Trimming removed 0 bases from V and 1 base from J, with 7 bases in between. In germline, CDR1 is MGHRA, CDR2 YSYEKL.

The genes are TRBV5-8 and TRBJ1-6, with unresolved D. CDR3 size: 13 residues. Per germline, CDR1 SGHTS and CDR2 YDEGEE. The V end lost 4 bases, the J end lost 3 bases, and 5 bases lay between the germline ends. This CDR3 reads CASSEDYNSPLHF. Here the CDR3 DNA reads TGTGCCAGCAGCGAGGACTATAATTCACCCCTCCACTTT.

This clone was observed a few times. V and J are TRBV28 and TRBJ1-1; 8 bases are shared with TRBD1. J was trimmed by 11 bases and V by 8 bases; bases with no gene match: 7. Germline-derived CDR1 and CDR2 are MDHEN and SYDVKM. This CDR3 spans 11 amino acids. CDR3 DNA sequence: TGTGCCAGCGGACTACAGGGGGAGGCTTTCTTT. It translates to CASGLQGEAFF.

The chain links TRBV19 to TRBJ1-5; D is ambiguous. Trimming pared 3 bases from V and 0 bases from J, leaving 15 bases between. Germline-derived CDR1 and CDR2 are LNHDA and SQIVND (reference sequence). This CDR3 contains 17 residues. The CDR3 loop reads CASSMVTRRYSNQPQHF. The CDR3 DNA is TGTGCCAGTAGTATGGTAACAAGAAGGTATAGCAATCAGCCCCAGCATTTT.

This chain links TRBV19 with TRBJ2-1; D tentatively reads TRBD1 or TRBD2 (5 bases each). CDR3 length: 14 amino acids. V lost 7 bases and J 3 bases, leaving 13 bases between the germline ends. Germline V CDR1 and CDR2: LNHDA, SQIVND (reference sequence). CDR3 DNA: TGTGCCAGTAAGAGGGACCCGGGCTACAATGAGCAGTTCTTC. It encodes CASKRDPGYNEQFF.

The rearrangement joins TRBV5-1 to TRBJ2-2, with D uncertain. Trimming removed 2 bases from V and 2 bases from J, with 10 bases in between. The CDR3 runs 15 residues. The V gene's germline CDR1 is SGHRS and CDR2 YFSETQ. The CDR3 loop reads CASSFDPFNTGELFF. The CDR3 DNA is TGCGCCAGCAGCTTTGATCCATTTAACACCGGGGAGCTGTTTTTT.

The gene calls are TRBV4-1 and TRBJ2-1, with TRBD2 matching 8 bases. This CDR3 region has 15 residues. Germline V gene lookup returns CDR1 MGHRA and CDR2 YSYEKL. V lost 4 bases and J lost 7; bases outside the gene matches: 9. The CDR3, as DNA: TGCGCCAGCAGCCCCGGCGGGGGGCTTCGTAATGAGCAGTTCTTC. It is translated as CASSPGGGLRNEQFF.

This clone was observed once. This chain uses TRBV7-3 with TRBJ2-3, with D possibly TRBD1 on 6 matching bases. The CDR3 is 14 residues long. In germline, CDR1 is SGHTA, CDR2 FQGTGA. V shed 5 bases and J shed 2 bases, with 11 bases lying between them. The CDR3, as DNA: TGTGCCAGCAGCCCTGGACAGATCACAGATACGCAGTATTTT. Translated: CASSPGQITDTQYF.

The chain carries TRBV5-6 and TRBJ2-7; 9 bases agree with TRBD1. The CDR3 spans 13 residues. Germline V gene sequence: CDR1 SGHDT, CDR2 YYEEEE. Unmatched junction bases numbered 6, after V lost 4 bases and J lost 7 bases. The CDR3 region has the DNA TGTGCCAGCAGCCTACAGGGGGCACAGGAGCAGTACTTC. Protein sequence: CASSLQGAQEQYF.

In this sample, this clone turned up a few times. The chain employs TRBV18 and TRBJ2-7, with D possibly TRBD1 on 6 matching bases. The CDR3 sequence is 14 residues long. The germline gives CDR1 KGHSH, CDR2 LQKENI. The V end was cut by 0 bases, the J end by 5 bases, with 11 bases between. The CDR3 DNA reads TGTGCCAGCTCACCACCGGACAGACCCCACGAGCAGTACTTC. Its protein product is CASSPPDRPHEQYF. The full variable domain, with the rest looked up from reference TRBV18 and TRBJ2-7, is NAGVMQNPRHLVRRRGQEARLRCSPMKGHSHVYWYRQLPEEGLKFMVYLQKENIIDESGMPKERFSAEFPKEGPSILRIQQVVRGDSAAYFCASSPPDRPHEQYFGPGTRLTVT.

The chain couples TRBV10-3 to TRBJ1-1; D gene ambiguous. With 10 bases removed from V and 4 bases from J, the gap between germline ends came to 16 bases. Germline V CDR1 and CDR2: ENHRY, SYGVKD. The CDR3 sequence is 13 residues long. The CDR3 loop is CATYSKGGTEAFF. In nucleotides, the CDR3 is TGTGCCACCTACTCTAAGGGCGGCACTGAAGCTTTCTTT.

The chain links TRBV5-1 to TRBJ1-2; D remains unclear. Germline values: CDR1 SGHRS, CDR2 YFSETQ. V lost 1 base, J lost 0 bases, and 7 bases lay in between. There are 14 residues in the CDR3. CDR3 sequence (DNA): TGCGCCAGCAGCTTGAGGGAAGCTAACTATGGCTACACCTTC. Its protein product is CASSLREANYGYTF.

The rearrangement links TRBV2 to TRBJ2-2, with D hard to call. Trimming stripped 6 bases from V and 3 bases from J, with 5 bases between. The CDR3 totals 12 residues. Per the germline V gene, CDR1 is SNHLY and CDR2 is FYNNEI. CDR3 protein: CASRDDTGELFF. The CDR3 nucleotides are TGTGCCAGCAGAGACGACACCGGGGAGCTGTTTTTT.

The V call is TRBV10-3, the J call TRBJ1-1; D possibly corresponds to TRBD1 (5 bases). Germline CDR1 reads ENHRY; CDR2 reads SYGVKD. The CDR3 spans 14 residues. The ends were cut back, 0 bases at V and 1 base at J, with 6 bases in the middle. The CDR3 sequence: CAISESQGNTEAFF. The CDR3 nucleotides are TGTGCCATCAGTGAGTCTCAGGGGAACACTGAAGCTTTCTTT.

As for this clone: At one end the junction does not follow the germline gene, possibly because of a read error. In DNA, the CDR3 is TGTGCCAGCAGTTTATCCCACAGGAATGGGCAGTTCTTC. This encodes CASSLSHRNGQFF. This chain uses TRBV27 with TRBJ2-1; a weak D match, TRBD1 (5 bases). The CDR3 is made up of 13 amino acids. Germline CDR1 reads MNHEY; CDR2 reads SMNVEV (reference sequence).

The gene calls are TRBV6-1 and TRBJ2-5; TRBD2 might be the D (5 bases). CDR3 length equals 17 residues. V lost 0 bases, J lost 1 base, and 15 bases lay in between. From germline, CDR1 is MNHNS and CDR2 SASEGT. CDR3 DNA: TGTGCCAGCAGTGAAGCCCCGCCTGGAGGATTCCAAGAGACCCAGTACTTC. This codes for CASSEAPPGGFQETQYF.

This clone is termed large (0.1 to 1%). The V and J genes are TRBV7-8 and TRBJ2-2, with D possibly TRBD1 on 6 matching bases. The CDR3 runs to 14 residues. In germline, CDR1 is SGHVS, CDR2 FQNEAQ. V dropped 2 bases and J dropped 7 bases, with 11 bases sitting between them. The CDR3 spells CASSLQSTGGELFF. CDR3 coding DNA: TGTGCCAGCAGCTTACAGTCGACAGGCGGGGAGCTGTTTTTT.

The chain uses TRBV7-9 and TRBJ2-5; 13 bases fit TRBD2. The CDR3 extends over 16 amino acids. After removal of 5 bases from V and 0 bases from J, the junction contained 3 bases not matched to a gene. The germline CDR1 and CDR2 sequences are SEHNR and FQNEAQ (reference sequence). The CDR3 loop is CASSLGLAGNQETQYF. The CDR3 DNA sequence: TGTGCCAGCAGCCTGGGACTAGCGGGGAACCAAGAGACCCAGTACTTC.

J is TRBJ2-1 and V is TRBV25-1; TRBD1 matches 8 bases. Germline V gene data show CDR1 as MGHDK and CDR2 as SYGVNS. Trimming took 6 bases from V and 0 from J; bases not matched to a gene: 4. The CDR3 covers 15 residues. The CDR3 reads CASSETGGSYNEQFF. CDR3 bases: TGTGCCAGCAGCGAAACAGGGGGCTCCTACAATGAGCAGTTCTTC.

This clone appeared a few times. V is TRBV6-6 and J is TRBJ1-3; D is possibly TRBD1 (5 bases). The length of the CDR3 is 15 residues. V gave up 6 bases and J gave up 0 bases, with 12 bases separating them. CDR1 is MNHNY, CDR2 SVGAGI, per germline (reference sequence). The CDR3 sequence: CASSSWGGSGNTIYF. The CDR3 nucleotides read TGTGCCAGCAGCTCTTGGGGCGGCTCTGGAAACACCATATATTTT.